This TCR beta chain was observed in a study of blood T cell repertoires in COVID-19. On the study more broadly: The United States, Italy and Spain provided the acute and convalescent COVID-19 samples. T cells, B-cell-depleted T cells, or PBMCs supplied cDNA or gDNA.

In the original processing: Amplification from reference gene primers served as the basis for estimated nucleated cell counts. Clones were read by immunoSEQ multiplex PCR, and TCRdb kept only the in-frame ones, dropping some. The V and J calls and clone size come from that table; D and trimming were worked out from the DNA. The repertoire consists of some 210,000 clones, with around 80% occurring once and the leading ten covering 9.5% to 15%. V lost 4 bases to trimming and J lost 4 bases; unmatched junction nucleotides: 2. The CDR3 consists of 15 residues. CDR1 is LGHNA and CDR2 is YSLEER in the germline V gene.

The V and J genes are TRBV4-3 and TRBJ2-1, with 12 bases matching TRBD2. The sequencing sample was made of peripheral blood. This sequence originates from a woman between 40 and 50 years old with acute or convalescent COVID-19. The CDR3 region has the DNA TGCGCCAGCAGCCCCGGGACTAGCGGGTACAATGAGCAGTTCTTC. This translates into CASSPGTSGYNEQFF.